One T cell receptor (beta chain) is described in this entry. The target antigen is unknown. The data were taken from a study of shared clonotypes between healthy human individuals. Study overall: Serving as donors were two women and a few men, whose ages spanned 18 to 49.

CD45RO negativity and positive selection for CCR7 defined naive CD8 cells, a population that excluded terminally differentiated effector memory CD45RA+ cells. TCRdb's table, derived via immunoSEQ multiplex PCR, lists solely in-frame clones and lacks some. The data hold millions of clones, with approximately 94% observed a single time. The study's findings and limits: The four-donor shared clonotypes exceeded non-shared clonotypes in generation probability, with non-shared ones scoring lower.

The CDR3 is 12 amino acids. V was shortened by 6 bases and J by 4 bases, with 10 bases between the two germline ends. Germline CDR1 reads MNHEY; CDR2 reads SMNVEV (reference sequence). The sequenced sample consisted of naive CD8+ T cells sorted from blood. The chain is built from TRBV27 and TRBJ2-7; tentatively, D is TRBD1 (5 bases). This TCR was sampled from a man aged 18 to 30 in good health. The CDR3 nucleotides are TGTGCCAGCAGCCGTGGGGCATACGAGCAGTACTTC. Its protein is CASSRGAYEQYF.